The rows below give T cell receptor beta chains drawn from one sample of a study of cytomegalovirus exposure and HLA in healthy donors. The repertoire was sequenced with immunoSEQ multiplex PCR; TCRdb's copy has only in-frame clones and lacks some. The top ten clones hold 0.95% to 1.5% of a sample with some 250,000 clones, around 85% of them seen once. Sequences were obtained from PBMCs. Source of these receptors: a woman younger than 45 in good health and CMV-seropositive. CDR3s include the opening cysteine and the closing phenylalanine or tryptophan. D genes are given only for firm matches. Clone sizes are given selectively: once, few, many, or a class where the clone is expanded.

CDR3nt: TGTGCCAGCAGCGGCGGAGATACGCAGTATTTT
CDR3aa: CASSGGDTQYF
j_gene: TRBJ2-3
v_gene: TRBV5-4
abundance: NA
d_gene: NA

CDR3nt: TGTGCCAGCGGACTCAGGACAGGGTCTGGGGCCAACGTCCTGACTTTC
CDR3aa: CASGLRTGSGANVLTF
j_gene: TRBJ2-6
v_gene: TRBV14
abundance: NA
d_gene: TRBD1

CDR3nt: TGTGCCAGCAGCCCAGGGACAGACTTCGGCAATCAGCCCCAGCATTTT
CDR3aa: CASSPGTDFGNQPQHF
j_gene: TRBJ1-5
v_gene: TRBV7-9
abundance: NA
d_gene: TRBD1

CDR3nt: TGTGCCAGCAGTAGGTTTACAGGGACGACCTCCTACGAGCAGTACTTC
CDR3aa: CASSRFTGTTSYEQYF
j_gene: TRBJ2-7
v_gene: TRBV7-9
abundance: NA
d_gene: NA

CDR3nt: TGTGCCAGCAGAAAGACAGGGACCGCAACTAATGAAAAACTGTTTTTT
CDR3aa: CASRKTGTATNEKLFF
j_gene: TRBJ1-4
v_gene: TRBV6-6
abundance: few
d_gene: TRBD1

CDR3nt: TGTGCCAGCACCCTACAGGGCACTGAAGCTTTCTTT
CDR3aa: CASTLQGTEAFF
j_gene: TRBJ1-1
v_gene: TRBV28
abundance: NA
d_gene: NA

CDR3nt: TGTGCCAGCCGAACTAGCGGGAGCGCAGATACGCAGTATTTT
CDR3aa: CASRTSGSADTQYF
j_gene: TRBJ2-3
v_gene: TRBV11-2
abundance: NA
d_gene: TRBD2

CDR3nt: TGCGCCAGCAGCTTGGCGAGCGGGGCAGGCGCAGGGGAGACCCAGTACTTC
CDR3aa: CASSLASGAGAGETQYF
j_gene: TRBJ2-5
v_gene: TRBV5-1
abundance: NA
d_gene: TRBD2

CDR3nt: TGTGCCAGTAGCCCACTACGAGAAAAACTGTTTTTT
CDR3aa: CASSPLREKLFF
j_gene: TRBJ1-4
v_gene: TRBV19
abundance: NA
d_gene: NA

CDR3nt: TGTGCCACCAGCAGAGAGGCGGGACTGACTAATGAAAAACTGTTTTTT
CDR3aa: CATSREAGLTNEKLFF
j_gene: TRBJ1-4
v_gene: TRBV15
abundance: NA
d_gene: NA

CDR3nt: TGTGCCAGCAGCGTACAGGTTGAAGCTTTCTTT
CDR3aa: CASSVQVEAFF
j_gene: TRBJ1-1
v_gene: TRBV9
abundance: NA
d_gene: NA

CDR3nt: TGTGCCAGCAGCTTGGGCCTACCCACTGAAGCTTTCTTT
CDR3aa: CASSLGLPTEAFF
j_gene: TRBJ1-1
v_gene: TRBV5-6
abundance: NA
d_gene: NA

CDR3nt: TGCGCCAGCAGCACCGGACAGGGGCCCTACGAGCAGTACTTC
CDR3aa: CASSTGQGPYEQYF
j_gene: TRBJ2-7
v_gene: TRBV5-1
abundance: NA
d_gene: TRBD1

CDR3nt: TGTGCCAGCAGCTTCAAGAAGGGGATCGATACGCAGTATTTT
CDR3aa: CASSFKKGIDTQYF
j_gene: TRBJ2-3
v_gene: TRBV13
abundance: NA
d_gene: NA

CDR3nt: TGTGCCAGCAGCTTGACTGATATCTACGAGCAGTACTTC
CDR3aa: CASSLTDIYEQYF
j_gene: TRBJ2-7
v_gene: TRBV5-6
abundance: NA
d_gene: NA

CDR3nt: TGTGCCTGGGGGGAGACAGGGGGCTCTGGAAACACCATATATTTT
CDR3aa: CAWGETGGSGNTIYF
j_gene: TRBJ1-3
v_gene: TRBV30
abundance: NA
d_gene: TRBD1

CDR3nt: TGTGCCAGCAGTGACAGGGGAAACACCATATATTTT
CDR3aa: CASSDRGNTIYF
j_gene: TRBJ1-3
v_gene: TRBV2
abundance: NA
d_gene: NA

CDR3nt: TGTGCCAGCAGCCGCGACAGGAACTATGGCTACACCTTC
CDR3aa: CASSRDRNYGYTF
j_gene: TRBJ1-2
v_gene: TRBV7-2
abundance: NA
d_gene: NA

CDR3nt: TGTGCCAGCAGTTCCCCGGGGCCGTGGGGGGCCGGGGAGCTGTTTTTT
CDR3aa: CASSSPGPWGAGELFF
j_gene: TRBJ2-2
v_gene: TRBV28
abundance: NA
d_gene: NA

CDR3nt: TGCGCCAGCAGCCTCACCAGGAACACTGAAGCTTTCTTT
CDR3aa: CASSLTRNTEAFF
j_gene: TRBJ1-1
v_gene: TRBV4-1
abundance: once
d_gene: NA

CDR3nt: TGTGCCAGCAGCTTAGGGGGTAGCGGGGCTCAGTTCTTC
CDR3aa: CASSLGGSGAQFF
j_gene: TRBJ2-1
v_gene: TRBV11-2
abundance: NA
d_gene: TRBD2

CDR3nt: TGTGCCAGCAGTTTATCCCGGGGGACAGCCTCCTACGAGCAGTACTTC
CDR3aa: CASSLSRGTASYEQYF
j_gene: TRBJ2-7
v_gene: TRBV27
abundance: NA
d_gene: NA

CDR3nt: TGCAGCGTTGAAGACGGGAGTTCCCTAGGGGGGGGGACTGGCACGGATACGCAGTATTTT
CDR3aa: CSVEDGSSLGGGTGTDTQYF
j_gene: TRBJ2-3
v_gene: TRBV29-1
abundance: NA
d_gene: NA

CDR3nt: TGTGCCAGCAGTGGAGGGGTGGGCACTGAAGCTTTCTTT
CDR3aa: CASSGGVGTEAFF
j_gene: TRBJ1-1
v_gene: TRBV28
abundance: NA
d_gene: NA

CDR3nt: TGTGCCAGCAGCCTCGCCCCTACGAGAACTTCCTCCTACGAGCAGTACTTC
CDR3aa: CASSLAPTRTSSYEQYF
j_gene: TRBJ2-7
v_gene: TRBV5-4
abundance: NA
d_gene: NA

CDR3nt: TGTGCCAGCGCCAGCGGAAGAGCAGATACGCAGTATTTT
CDR3aa: CASASGRADTQYF
j_gene: TRBJ2-3
v_gene: TRBV5-4
abundance: NA
d_gene: NA

CDR3nt: TGCGCCAGCAGCCCCCTCCGTCTTAACACTGAAGCTTTCTTT
CDR3aa: CASSPLRLNTEAFF
j_gene: TRBJ1-1
v_gene: TRBV5-1
abundance: NA
d_gene: NA

CDR3nt: TGTGCCAGCAGCCCCAGACAGGGAATCGGGAAAAACATTCAGTACTTC
CDR3aa: CASSPRQGIGKNIQYF
j_gene: TRBJ2-4
v_gene: TRBV11-3
abundance: NA
d_gene: TRBD1